This is a list of T cell receptor beta chains from one sample in a study of T cell changes during pregnancy in multiple sclerosis. Sequenced by immunoSEQ multiplex PCR; TCRdb stores in-frame clones only, minus some. The data show over 70,000 clones, with over 90% seen just once and about 0.84% held by the top ten. The input for sequencing was peripheral blood, taken in the third trimester of pregnancy. The receptors were gathered from a female donor with multiple sclerosis, enrolled in a pregnancy study. Each CDR3 is given with its conserved first and last residue. A D gene is named only where the DNA matches it firmly. Rows give clone size only sometimes, using once, few, many, or a class for an expanded clone.

clone_size: -; v_call: TRBV6-5; d_call: TRBD2; j_call: TRBJ2-5; cdr3_aa: CASSYGGGQGGETQYF; cdr3_nt: TGTGCCAGCAGTTACGGGGGAGGGCAGGGTGGAGAGACCCAGTACTTC
clone_size: -; v_call: TRBV6-1; d_call: -; j_call: TRBJ2-7; cdr3_aa: CAILSTKPPSYEQYF; cdr3_nt: TGTGCCATCCTGTCGACTAAGCCCCCCTCCTACGAGCAGTACTTC
clone_size: -; v_call: TRBV6-1; d_call: TRBD1; j_call: TRBJ2-2; cdr3_aa: CASSGTGGGTIVGELFF; cdr3_nt: TGTGCCAGCAGTGGAACAGGGGGCGGTACGATCGTCGGGGAGCTGTTTTTT
clone_size: -; v_call: TRBV4-2; d_call: -; j_call: TRBJ2-7; cdr3_aa: CASSQETTGLGPYEQYF; cdr3_nt: TGTGCCAGCAGCCAAGAAACAACTGGCCTGGGGCCCTACGAGCAGTACTTC
clone_size: -; v_call: TRBV7-9; d_call: TRBD1; j_call: TRBJ2-7; cdr3_aa: CASSFGQGESYF; cdr3_nt: TGTGCCAGCAGCTTCGGACAGGGGGAGTCGTACTTC
clone_size: -; v_call: TRBV7-8; d_call: TRBD1; j_call: TRBJ1-2; cdr3_aa: CASSWDRGDYGYTF; cdr3_nt: TGTGCCAGCAGCTGGGACAGGGGGGACTATGGCTACACCTTC
clone_size: -; v_call: TRBV7-8; d_call: -; j_call: TRBJ2-1; cdr3_aa: CASSLARAARQAQFF; cdr3_nt: TGTGCCAGCAGCTTAGCGAGAGCAGCGCGGCAAGCGCAGTTCTTC
clone_size: -; v_call: TRBV30; d_call: TRBD1; j_call: TRBJ2-7; cdr3_aa: CAWMGTGDDEQYF; cdr3_nt: TGTGCCTGGATGGGGACAGGGGATGACGAGCAGTACTTC
clone_size: -; v_call: TRBV5-1; d_call: TRBD1; j_call: TRBJ2-7; cdr3_aa: CASSLGQGISYEQYF; cdr3_nt: TGCGCCAGCAGCTTGGGACAGGGAATCTCCTACGAGCAGTACTTC
clone_size: -; v_call: TRBV2; d_call: -; j_call: TRBJ1-4; cdr3_aa: CATLSIRELFF; cdr3_nt: TGTGCCACCCTATCGATACGGGAACTGTTTTTT
clone_size: once; v_call: TRBV7-2; d_call: TRBD2; j_call: TRBJ2-2; cdr3_aa: CASSQTSGRGTGELFF; cdr3_nt: TGTGCCAGCAGCCAGACTAGCGGGAGAGGCACCGGGGAGCTGTTTTTT
clone_size: once; v_call: TRBV7-2; d_call: -; j_call: TRBJ1-1; cdr3_aa: CASSQDMNTEAFF; cdr3_nt: TGTGCCAGCAGCCAAGACATGAACACTGAAGCTTTCTTT
clone_size: -; v_call: TRBV2; d_call: -; j_call: TRBJ2-1; cdr3_aa: CASSEGWSSYNEQFF; cdr3_nt: TGTGCCAGCAGTGAAGGATGGAGCTCCTACAATGAGCAGTTCTTC
clone_size: many; v_call: TRBV27; d_call: -; j_call: TRBJ2-3; cdr3_aa: CASSDRSYTDTQYF; cdr3_nt: TGTGCCAGCAGCGACAGGTCTTACACAGATACGCAGTATTTT
clone_size: -; v_call: TRBV7-7; d_call: TRBD2; j_call: TRBJ2-2; cdr3_aa: CASSLGLAANTGELFF; cdr3_nt: TGTGCCAGCAGCTTAGGCCTAGCGGCAAACACCGGGGAGCTGTTTTTT
clone_size: -; v_call: TRBV7-9; d_call: -; j_call: TRBJ2-2; cdr3_aa: CASSPTGAGELFF; cdr3_nt: TGTGCCAGCAGCCCGACAGGTGCCGGGGAGCTGTTTTTT
clone_size: -; v_call: TRBV28; d_call: -; j_call: TRBJ2-1; cdr3_aa: CASSLTRPGNEQFF; cdr3_nt: TGTGCCAGCAGTTTAACTCGCCCGGGTAATGAGCAGTTCTTC
clone_size: -; v_call: TRBV2; d_call: TRBD2; j_call: TRBJ2-7; cdr3_aa: CASSLRVSGSPHEQYF; cdr3_nt: TGTGCCAGCAGTCTAAGGGTGAGCGGGAGCCCCCACGAGCAGTACTTC
clone_size: -; v_call: TRBV2; d_call: -; j_call: TRBJ1-2; cdr3_aa: CASSDRRTATYGYTF; cdr3_nt: TGTGCCAGCAGTGATCGTCGGACAGCGACTTATGGCTACACCTTC
clone_size: -; v_call: TRBV6-1; d_call: TRBD2; j_call: TRBJ2-7; cdr3_aa: CASSLRLAEEVKYF; cdr3_nt: TGTGCCAGCAGTCTACGACTAGCGGAAGAAGTCAAGTACTTC
clone_size: -; v_call: TRBV11-3; d_call: -; j_call: TRBJ2-1; cdr3_aa: CASSATPNEQFF; cdr3_nt: TGTGCCAGCAGCGCCACTCCCAATGAGCAGTTCTTC
clone_size: -; v_call: TRBV9; d_call: -; j_call: TRBJ1-2; cdr3_aa: CASLSLYGYTF; cdr3_nt: TGTGCCAGCCTTTCTCTGTATGGCTACACCTTC
clone_size: -; v_call: TRBV5-6; d_call: -; j_call: TRBJ2-5; cdr3_aa: CASSLFYREETQYF; cdr3_nt: TGTGCCAGCAGCTTATTTTACAGGGAAGAGACCCAGTACTTC
clone_size: -; v_call: TRBV19; d_call: -; j_call: TRBJ1-1; cdr3_aa: CASRLIGENTEAFF; cdr3_nt: TGTGCCAGTAGACTAATAGGCGAGAACACTGAAGCTTTCTTT
clone_size: -; v_call: TRBV5-1; d_call: -; j_call: TRBJ1-1; cdr3_aa: CASSFGLDTEAFF; cdr3_nt: TGCGCCAGCAGCTTCGGTTTGGACACTGAAGCTTTCTTT
clone_size: -; v_call: TRBV28; d_call: -; j_call: TRBJ1-2; cdr3_aa: CASSPPLYGYTF; cdr3_nt: TGTGCCAGCAGCCCCCCCCTCTACGGCTACACCTTC